A single sample gave rise to the 9 T cell receptor beta chains below, sequenced in a study of T cell responses to AZD1222 COVID-19 vaccine. Assay: immunoSEQ multiplex PCR; the TCRdb copy retains only in-frame clones and omits some. The sample includes about 93,000 clones, roughly 85% of them seen just once. This sample comprised peripheral blood, obtained on day 0 of AZD1222 vaccination. Receptors originate from an adult in good health.

This clone occurred once. The chain joins TRBV5-6 to TRBJ2-3, with 9 bases that match TRBD2. V was pared by 4 bases and J by 4 bases, with 4 bases of the junction left unmatched. Germline loops: CDR1 SGHDT, CDR2 YYEEEE. This CDR3 comprises 14 residues. The CDR3 DNA is TGTGCCAGCAGCACGGCGGGGGGGCCAGATACGCAGTATTTT. It codes for CASSTAGGPDTQYF.

The rearrangement links TRBV27 to TRBJ1-4; no definite D call. V lost 8 bases and J 4 bases, leaving 14 bases between the germline ends. The CDR3 spans 14 residues. Germline CDR1 is MNHEY and CDR2 is SMNVEV (reference sequence). CDR3 in amino acids: CASGRRARNEKLFF. The DNA for the CDR3 is TGTGCCAGCGGCAGGCGGGCCCGTAATGAAAAACTGTTTTTT. The whole variable domain, remainder taken from reference TRBV27 and TRBJ1-4, is EAQVTQNPRYLITVTGKKLTVTCSQNMNHEYMSWYRQDPGLGLRQIYYSMNVEVTDKGDVPEGYKVSRKEKRNFPLILESPSPNQTSLYFCASGRRARNEKLFFGSGTQLSVL.

This chain's CDR3 is CAWRGGGDGSPLHF. CDR3 nucleotides: TGTGCCTGGAGGGGAGGAGGGGACGGTTCACCCCTCCACTTT. V usage is TRBV30 and J usage is TRBJ1-6, with a tentative D call TRBD1 (5 bases). This CDR3 has 14 amino acids. The germline gives CDR1 GTSNPN, CDR2 SVGIG (reference sequence). V dropped 3 bases and J dropped 9 bases, with 15 bases sitting between them.

The V and J genes are TRBV3-1 (or the pseudogene TRBV3-2) and TRBJ2-1; TRBD2 matches 9 bases. CDR1 is LGHDT and CDR2 is YNNKEL in the germline V gene (reference sequence). V shed 2 bases, J shed 0 bases, and the junction held 14 bases outside the gene matches. CDR3 size: 20 residues. DNA for the CDR3: TGTGCCAGCAGCCAAACAAGGGGACTAGCAGCGGAGAGCTCCTACAATGAGCAGTTCTTC. As protein: CASSQTRGLAAESSYNEQFF.

This chain links TRBV18 with TRBJ1-5, with unresolved D. The V and J ends lost 1 base and 7 bases respectively, with 8 bases between them. CDR3 length: 13 residues. Per germline, CDR1 KGHSH and CDR2 LQKENI. Written as DNA, the CDR3 is TGTGCCAGCTCACCACGGCAGGCCCAGCCCCAGCATTTT. Protein sequence: CASSPRQAQPQHF.

J is TRBJ2-7 and V is TRBV15; D may be TRBD2 (6 bases). Trimming pared 0 bases from V and 5 bases from J, leaving 11 bases between. Germline V gives CDR1 LNHNV, CDR2 YYDKDF (reference sequence). The CDR3 totals 14 residues. CDR3 sequence reads: CATSRDQGLHEQYF. The CDR3 nucleotides read TGTGCCACCAGCAGAGACCAGGGACTCCACGAGCAGTACTTC.

V usage is TRBV4-2 and J usage is TRBJ1-4; 9 nucleotides line up with TRBD1. Germline V gives CDR1 LGHNA, CDR2 YNFKEQ. V shed 10 bases, J shed 0 bases, and the junction held 9 bases outside the gene matches. There are 16 residues in the CDR3. In DNA, the CDR3 is TGTGCCACGGGGGACAGGGTTTCCTCAACTAATGAAAAACTGTTTTTT. It specifies CATGDRVSSTNEKLFF.

The J gene is TRBJ2-2, the V gene TRBV27; perhaps TRBD1 as D (5 bases). Deletions cut 3 bases from V and 3 bases from J, with 5 bases between. The CDR3 is 13 amino acids. The germline V gene has CDR1 MNHEY and CDR2 SMNVEV (reference sequence). The CDR3 protein is CASSFRDTGELFF. As DNA, the CDR3 is TGTGCCAGCAGTTTCAGGGACACCGGGGAGCTGTTTTTT.

This clone has more than one count but fewer than ten. This chain joins TRBV4-2 and TRBJ2-7; TRBD2 matches 8 bases. V was clipped by 0 bases and J by 3 bases; unmatched bases: 13. Germline CDR1 is LGHNA and CDR2 is YNFKEQ. The CDR3 is made up of 18 amino acids. In DNA, the CDR3 is TGTGCCAGCAGCCAAGATATGGGCGGGGGACTAGGTCGCTACGAGCAGTACTTC. Translated: CASSQDMGGGLGRYEQYF.